One and the same sample provided the 13 T cell receptor beta chains below, sequenced in a study of OX40 agonist ivuxolimab in advanced cancers. Measured with immunoSEQ multiplex PCR; TCRdb has only the in-frame clones, and not every one. This table holds some 80,000 clones, over 75% found once. Source: CD4+ or CD8+ T cells sorted from blood, taken in a trial of the OX40 agonist ivuxolimab. The receptors originated from an adult with an advanced solid tumor such as melanoma, head and neck, liver or kidney cancer.

The chain joins TRBV7-8 to TRBJ2-5; D unclear. Per the germline V gene, CDR1 is SGHVS and CDR2 is FQNEAQ. There are 14 residues in the CDR3. Trimming cost V 5 bases and J 0 bases, with 10 bases left between them. CDR3 region: CASSLNLDQETQYF. The CDR3, as DNA: TGTGCCAGCAGCCTCAATCTAGACCAAGAGACCCAGTACTTC. Drawing the rest from reference TRBV7-8 and TRBJ2-5, the complete variable domain is GAGVSQSPRYKVAKRGQDVALRCDPISGHVSLFWYQQALGQGPEFLTYFQNEAQLDKSGLPSDRFFAERPEGSVSTLKIQRTQQEDSAVYLCASSLNLDQETQYFGPGTRLLVL.

This sequence joins TRBV6-6 and TRBJ2-7, with D maybe TRBD1 (5 bases). Germline V gene sequence: CDR1 MNHNY, CDR2 SVGAGI (reference sequence). The CDR3 extends over 14 amino acids. V was trimmed by 0 bases and J by 3 bases, leaving 9 bases between them. CDR3 nucleotides: TGTGCCAGCAGTTACTCTACACAGGACTACGAGCAGTACTTC. This codes for CASSYSTQDYEQYF.

The gene calls are TRBV4-1 and TRBJ2-3; D remains ambiguous. This CDR3 is 11 amino acids long. V lost 3 bases and J lost 7, with 5 bases in between. Germline-derived CDR1 and CDR2 are MGHRA and YSYEKL. The CDR3 nucleotides are TGCGCCAGCAGCCATGAATATACGCAGTATTTT. This codes for CASSHEYTQYF.

The chain combines TRBV28 with TRBJ1-1; 7 nucleotides match TRBD1. V was clipped by 4 bases and J by 7 bases; unmatched bases: 12. This CDR3 spans 15 amino acids. CDR1 MDHEN and CDR2 SYDVKM come from the germline V gene. CDR3 in amino acids: CASSSAGTAKIEAFF. DNA for the CDR3: TGTGCCAGCAGTTCCGCCGGGACAGCTAAGATTGAAGCTTTCTTT.

The chain joins TRBV6-1 to TRBJ1-5, with D possibly being TRBD1 (6 bases). Germline V gene sequence: CDR1 MNHNS, CDR2 SASEGT. The CDR3 consists of 16 residues. V gave up 3 bases and J gave up 3 bases, with 15 bases separating them. The CDR3 DNA is TGTGCCAGCAGTGATTCCGGGGGCCTACCCAATCAGCCCCAGCATTTT. Translating it yields CASSDSGGLPNQPQHF.

A few counts support this clone. The V gene is TRBV6-6, the J gene TRBJ2-7, with D possibly matching TRBD1 (6 bases). CDR1 and CDR2 from the germline V gene are MNHNY and SVGAGI (reference sequence). The CDR3 length is 16 residues. Trimming removed 0 bases at V and 0 bases at J, with 12 bases between. This chain's CDR3 is CASSYSEWTDSYEQYF. CDR3 in DNA: TGTGCCAGCAGTTACTCGGAGTGGACAGACTCCTACGAGCAGTACTTC.

The CDR3 DNA sequence: TGTGCCAGCAGCGTGGGACAGATAATCTACAATGAGCAGTTCTTC. Its protein is CASSVGQIIYNEQFF. The chain combines TRBV7-8 with TRBJ2-1; 7 nucleotides agree with TRBD1. There are 15 residues in the CDR3. After removal of 5 bases from V and 3 bases from J, the junction contained 7 bases not matched to a gene. The V gene's germline CDR1 is SGHVS and CDR2 FQNEAQ.

The table lists this clone with a count of one. Written as DNA, the CDR3 is TGTGCCAGCAGCTTAAGTCTAGCGGGAGCCAAAAACATTCAGTACTTC. It specifies CASSLSLAGAKNIQYF. V gene TRBV7-2 combines with J gene TRBJ2-4, with 8 bases aligning to TRBD2. The length of the CDR3 is 16 residues. Per germline, CDR1 SGHTA and CDR2 FQGNSA. The J segment lost 0 bases and the V segment lost 2 bases, leaving 3 bases of the junction unmatched. The full variable domain, in which reference TRBV7-2 and TRBJ2-4 provide the parts outside the CDR3, is GAGVSQSPSNKVTEKGKDVELRCDPISGHTALYWYRQSLGQGLEFLIYFQGNSAPDKSGLPSDRFSAERTGGSVSTLTIQRTQQEDSAVYLCASSLSLAGAKNIQYFGAGTRLSVL.

The chain has TRBV29-1 and TRBJ2-1; possible D gene TRBD2, 6 bases. The CDR3 has 15 residues. V was cut by 4 bases and J by 2 bases, with 15 bases left in between. From germline, CDR1 is SQVTM and CDR2 ANQGSEA. CDR3 DNA sequence: TGCAGCGTTGTCAGTCTCGGGAGAACCTACAATGAGCAGTTCTTC. This sequence encodes CSVVSLGRTYNEQFF.

The chain is built from TRBV5-5 and TRBJ2-7; D gene unclear. Germline V gives CDR1 SGHKS, CDR2 YYEKEE (reference sequence). The germline V and J ends were trimmed by 0 bases and 3 bases, with 16 bases remaining between them. This CDR3 is built from 16 residues. In DNA, the CDR3 is TGTGCCAGCAGCTTGGGTGGTCTCGTCTCGGGCTACGAGCAGTACTTC. Translating gives CASSLGGLVSGYEQYF.

This chain uses TRBV12-5 with TRBJ2-7; TRBD2 matches 15 bases. The CDR3 covers 17 residues. V trimming: 4 bases; J trimming: 2 bases; junction bases outside the gene matches: 6. CDR1 is LGHNT and CDR2 is FRNRAP in the germline V gene. CDR3 protein: CASGSGLAGGLTYEQYF. The CDR3 nucleotides are TGTGCTAGTGGTTCGGGACTAGCGGGAGGCCTGACCTACGAGCAGTACTTC.

As DNA, the CDR3 is TGTGCCAGCAGTGATTTTGGTGGGACAGGGGGCCAGCCCCAGCATTTT. It codes for CASSDFGGTGGQPQHF. The V and J genes are TRBV2 and TRBJ1-5, with 12 bases lining up with TRBD1. V lost 3 bases, J lost 7 bases, and 7 bases stayed unmatched. The CDR3 consists of 16 residues. The V gene's germline CDR1 is SNHLY and CDR2 FYNNEI.

The table lists this clone with a count of one. The chain employs TRBV7-2 and TRBJ1-5, with D uncertain. Between the trimmed V and J ends, which lost 5 bases and 7 bases, there was a span of 15 bases. Germline CDR1 SGHTA, CDR2 FQGNSA. There are 14 residues in the CDR3. The CDR3 bases are TGTGCCAGCAGCCAGGATTCGTGGGGACAGCCCCAGCATTTT. The encoded protein is CASSQDSWGQPQHF.